Below are 28 T cell receptor beta chains sequenced from a single sample in a study of shared clonotypes between healthy human individuals. Measured with immunoSEQ multiplex PCR; TCRdb has only the in-frame clones, and not every one. The sample contains roughly 1,500,000 clones, 97% to 99% of which appear only once. Specimen: naive CD4+ T cells sorted from blood. Subset of the sample: CD45RA+ positively selected. The source of these receptors is a man aged 25 to 40 in good health.

J is TRBJ2-5 and V is TRBV6-1, with TRBD1 identical over 7 bases. CDR1 and CDR2 (germline): MNHNS, SASEGT. The length of the CDR3 is 15 residues. The V gene end was trimmed by 5 bases and the J gene end by 5 bases; junction bases not matched to a gene: 11. In nucleotides, the CDR3 is TGTGCCAGCAGTCGATTTGGACAGGTCCAGGAGACCCAGTACTTC. This gives the protein CASSRFGQVQETQYF.

This chain uses TRBV5-1 with TRBJ2-1; the match to TRBD2 covers 14 bases. This CDR3 has 15 amino acids. Germline V gives CDR1 SGHRS, CDR2 YFSETQ. After removal of 2 bases from V and 13 bases from J, the junction contained 8 bases not matched to a gene. CDR3 nucleotide sequence: TGCGCCAGCAGCTTTTTGACTAGCGGGAGGGGATTCCAGTTCTTC. Its translation is CASSFLTSGRGFQFF.

The J gene is TRBJ1-1, the V gene TRBV6-4; a weak D match, TRBD1 (6 bases). Germline CDR1 and CDR2: MRHNA and SNTAGT. The CDR3 contains 14 residues. Trimming took 4 bases from V and 1 from J, leaving 10 bases between them. The CDR3 DNA reads TGTGCCAGCAGTGCGGAGGGGGGGAACACTGAAGCTTTCTTT. It is translated as CASSAEGGNTEAFF.

About this clone: This same CDR3 is encoded by further DNA sequences in the sample. The chain recombines TRBV7-8 with TRBJ1-1; no reliable D call. The CDR3 contains 13 residues. In germline, CDR1 is SGHVS, CDR2 FQNEAQ. V lost 1 base and J 4 bases, leaving 7 bases between the germline ends. The CDR3 DNA sequence: TGTGCCAGCAGCTTAGTAGAAAGCACTGAAGCTTTCTTT. It yields the protein CASSLVESTEAFF. Drawing the rest from reference TRBV7-8 and TRBJ1-1, the complete variable domain is GAGVSQSPRYKVAKRGQDVALRCDPISGHVSLFWYQQALGQGPEFLTYFQNEAQLDKSGLPSDRFFAERPEGSVSTLKIQRTQQEDSAVYLCASSLVESTEAFFGQGTRLTVV.

The V and J genes are TRBV30 and TRBJ1-3; no clear D gene. CDR3 length: 14 residues. The germline V gene has CDR1 GTSNPN and CDR2 SVGIG (reference sequence). Trimming took 1 base from V and 0 from J, leaving 7 bases between them. CDR3 in amino acids: CAWSDWGSGNTIYF. CDR3 nucleotide sequence: TGTGCCTGGAGTGATTGGGGCTCTGGAAACACCATATATTTT.

The rearrangement links TRBV11-2 to TRBJ2-1; 10 bases match TRBD2. This CDR3 has 15 residues. CDR1 is SGHAT and CDR2 is FQNNGV in the germline V gene. Trimming cost V 2 bases and J 7 bases; bases outside gene matches: 5. The CDR3 nucleotides read TGTGCCAGCAGCTTAACGGGACTAGCGAGGAATGAGCAGTTCTTC. This sequence encodes CASSLTGLARNEQFF.

V is TRBV27 and J is TRBJ2-4; 10 positions agree with TRBD2. The CDR3 is 14 amino acids. Germline loops: CDR1 MNHEY, CDR2 SMNVEV (reference sequence). The V segment lost 3 bases and the J segment 5 bases; nucleotides outside the gene matches: 1. This chain's CDR3 is CASSLSGRENIQYF. The CDR3 DNA reads as TGTGCCAGCAGTTTGAGCGGGAGGGAAAACATTCAGTACTTC.

J is TRBJ2-7 and V is TRBV7-3; D gene ambiguous. V shed 2 bases and J shed 6 bases, with 11 bases lying between them. Germline CDR1 and CDR2: SGHTA and FQGTGA. CDR3 length equals 13 residues. The CDR3 DNA is TGTGCCAGCAGCTTAGACCCCGGCAGCGAGCAGTACTTC. It encodes CASSLDPGSEQYF. Using reference TRBV7-3 and TRBJ2-7 for the parts outside the CDR3, the full variable domain is GAGVSQTPSNKVTEKGKYVELRCDPISGHTALYWYRQSLGQGPEFLIYFQGTGAADDSGLPNDRFFAVRPEGSVSTLKIQRTERGDSAVYLCASSLDPGSEQYFGPGTRLTVT.

The gene calls are TRBV30 and TRBJ1-1; the D gene is possibly TRBD1 (6 bases). V lost 8 bases to trimming and J lost 1 base, with 14 bases between them. Germline V CDR1 and CDR2: GTSNPN, SVGIG (reference sequence). This CDR3 is 13 amino acids long. The CDR3 DNA reads as TGTGCCCGCACAACAGGGCGGAACACTGAAGCTTTCTTT. Amino acids: CARTTGRNTEAFF.

The rearrangement uses TRBV7-9 and TRBJ1-1; no definite D call. This CDR3 has 13 amino acids. V lost 5 bases, J lost 4 bases, and 11 bases lay in between. Per the germline V gene, CDR1 is SEHNR and CDR2 is FQNEAQ (reference sequence). Here the CDR3 reads CASSAIGRTEAFF. CDR3 DNA sequence: TGTGCCAGCAGCGCCATAGGGCGCACTGAAGCTTTCTTT. Combining the CDR3 with reference TRBV7-9 and TRBJ1-1 gives the whole variable domain DTGVSQNPRHKITKRGQNVTFRCDPISEHNRLYWYRQTLGQGPEFLTYFQNEAQLEKSRLLSDRFSAERPKGSFSTLEIQRTEQGDSAMYLCASSAIGRTEAFFGQGTRLTVV.

CDR3 protein: CASSLAITSDYEQYF. The CDR3 nucleotides read TGTGCCAGCAGCTTAGCGATTACTAGCGACTACGAGCAGTACTTC. The chain employs TRBV7-2 and TRBJ2-7; TRBD2 matches at 7 bases. Trimming took 0 bases from V and 3 from J; bases not matched to a gene: 5. Germline CDR1 SGHTA, CDR2 FQGNSA. The CDR3 loop spans 15 amino acids.

The chain couples TRBV10-3 to TRBJ2-2; D ambiguous. The CDR3 sequence is 15 residues long. Germline V gives CDR1 ENHRY, CDR2 SYGVKD. V lost 5 bases and J lost 2, with 12 bases in between. In DNA form, the CDR3 reads TGTGCCATCAGTCTACAGAATCCCAACACCGGGGAGCTGTTTTTT. Amino acids: CAISLQNPNTGELFF.

The V call is TRBV27, the J call TRBJ2-3; 10 nucleotides line up with TRBD2. The V and J ends lost 0 bases and 4 bases, in that order; junction bases with no gene match: 4. Germline V gene sequence: CDR1 MNHEY, CDR2 SMNVEV (reference sequence). The CDR3 covers 16 residues. CDR3 protein: CASSLSRSGRADTQYF. The DNA for the CDR3 is TGTGCCAGCAGTTTATCGAGGAGCGGGAGGGCAGATACGCAGTATTTT.

This CDR3 reads CASSIGTGSNEQFF. DNA for the CDR3: TGTGCCAGTAGTATTGGAACGGGGTCAAATGAGCAGTTCTTC. This chain joins TRBV19 and TRBJ2-1; D perhaps matches TRBD2 (5 bases). The CDR3 contains 14 residues. Trimming pared 3 bases from V and 7 bases from J, leaving 13 bases between. Germline V gives CDR1 LNHDA, CDR2 SQIVND (reference sequence).

The rearrangement links TRBV5-1 to TRBJ2-7; possibly TRBD2 for D (7 bases). Trimming shortened V by 0 bases and J by 2 bases, and 12 bases separated the two germline ends. Germline V gene lookup returns CDR1 SGHRS and CDR2 YFSETQ. CDR3 length: 15 residues. The chain's CDR3 is CASSLALGGAYEQYF. In DNA, the CDR3 is TGCGCCAGCAGCTTGGCCTTAGGGGGGGCCTACGAGCAGTACTTC.

The chain links TRBV28 to TRBJ1-3, with D unclear. CDR3 length equals 14 residues. Trimming removed 8 bases at V and 3 bases at J, with 14 bases between. Germline CDR1 reads MDHEN; CDR2 reads SYDVKM. The CDR3 sequence: CASGTPPNGNTIYF. The CDR3 region has the DNA TGTGCCAGCGGCACCCCCCCAAATGGAAACACCATATATTTT.

The CDR3: CASGIQGLYNEQFF. The DNA for the CDR3 is TGTGCCAGCGGGATCCAGGGCCTCTACAATGAGCAGTTCTTC. The V and J genes are TRBV5-4 and TRBJ2-1, with D perhaps TRBD1 (5 bases). The CDR3 runs 14 residues. CDR1 SGHNT and CDR2 YYREEE come from the germline V gene (reference sequence). V was shortened by 7 bases and J by 3 bases, with 14 bases between the two germline ends.

V is TRBV5-4 and J is TRBJ2-7; possible D gene TRBD1, 5 bases. CDR3 length: 13 residues. Germline CDR1 and CDR2: SGHNT and YYREEE (reference sequence). Trimming removed 0 bases from V and 5 bases from J, with 9 bases in between. The CDR3 DNA sequence: TGTGCCAGCAGCTTGGGGGGCGCAGACGAGCAGTACTTC. Protein product: CASSLGGADEQYF.

This chain uses TRBV5-1 with TRBJ1-1; 7 bases are shared with TRBD1. With 0 bases clipped from V and 7 bases from J, the junction kept 3 bases outside the gene matches. The CDR3 consists of 13 residues. CDR1 SGHRS and CDR2 YFSETQ come from the germline V gene. As DNA, the CDR3 is TGCGCCAGCAGCTTGGGGCCAGGGGGTGAAGCTTTCTTT. It is translated as CASSLGPGGEAFF.

This sequence joins TRBV7-4 and TRBJ2-7; 9 nucleotides match TRBD2. This CDR3 comprises 17 residues. The germline V gene encodes CDR1 SGHVT and CDR2 SQSDAQ. Trimming cost V 2 bases and J 5 bases; bases outside gene matches: 13. In DNA, the CDR3 is TGTGCCAGCAGCTTAAGCTTATCGGCGGGAGGGACTCACGAGCAGTACTTC. This encodes CASSLSLSAGGTHEQYF.

The chain joins TRBV27 to TRBJ2-2; 11 bases are shared with TRBD2. The germline gives CDR1 MNHEY, CDR2 SMNVEV (reference sequence). This CDR3 spans 18 amino acids. J lost 0 bases, V lost 3 bases, and 6 bases had no gene match. CDR3 in amino acids: CASSFLAGGSTNTGELFF. CDR3 coding DNA: TGTGCCAGCAGTTTTTTAGCGGGAGGGTCCACGAACACCGGGGAGCTGTTTTTT.

This clone was seen just once. The chain carries TRBV19 and TRBJ2-2, with 11 bases aligning to TRBD2. The CDR3 runs 18 residues. Germline-derived CDR1 and CDR2 are LNHDA and SQIVND (reference sequence). V trimming: 7 bases; J trimming: 5 bases; junction bases outside the gene matches: 15. The CDR3 protein is CASTHAALAGGRTGELFF. Written as DNA, the CDR3 is TGTGCCAGTACCCACGCAGCCCTAGCGGGAGGACGGACCGGGGAGCTGTTTTTT.

This chain joins TRBV5-1 and TRBJ2-1, with 8 bases matching TRBD2. The CDR3 spans 20 residues. CDR1 is SGHRS, CDR2 YFSETQ, per germline. Trimming at V came to 1 base and at J to 7 bases, leaving 22 bases not matched to a gene. This CDR3 reads CASSLRTGWELAGLGNEQFF. The CDR3 nucleotides read TGCGCCAGCAGCTTGCGCACAGGGTGGGAGCTAGCGGGTCTAGGTAATGAGCAGTTCTTC.

The chain joins TRBV5-4 to TRBJ2-5; TRBD2 aligns across 7 bases. Unmatched junction bases numbered 7, after V lost 0 bases and J lost 5 bases. Germline V gene data show CDR1 as SGHNT and CDR2 as YYREEE (reference sequence). There are 15 residues in the CDR3. DNA for the CDR3: TGTGCCAGCAGCTTGGTAACTGGCGGGAGTGAGACCCAGTACTTC. It translates to CASSLVTGGSETQYF.

The V call is TRBV29-1, the J call TRBJ2-5, with 7 bases fitting TRBD2. Germline-derived CDR1 and CDR2 are SQVTM and ANQGSEA. Trimming at V came to 5 bases and at J to 2 bases, leaving 11 bases not matched to a gene. The CDR3 length is 15 residues. CDR3 coding DNA: TGCAGCGTTATGGGTAGCGGGCGTTCACAAGAGACCCAGTACTTC. This encodes CSVMGSGRSQETQYF.

The chain employs TRBV28 and TRBJ2-2, with TRBD1 matching 7 bases. With 4 bases clipped from V and 5 bases from J, the junction kept 10 bases outside the gene matches. CDR1 is MDHEN, CDR2 SYDVKM, per germline. The CDR3 length is 16 residues. DNA of the CDR3: TGTGCCAGCAGTTACACCCCAGGGGGTCAGACCGGGGAGCTGTTTTTT. Translated, it gives CASSYTPGGQTGELFF.

V usage is TRBV5-6 and J usage is TRBJ2-1; D is uncertain. This CDR3 spans 14 amino acids. CDR1 and CDR2 (germline): SGHDT, YYEEEE. The germline V and J ends were trimmed by 0 bases and 1 base, with 5 bases remaining between them. DNA for the CDR3: TGTGCCAGCAGCTTGGAGGGATCCTACAATGAGCAGTTCTTC. It yields the protein CASSLEGSYNEQFF.

The rearrangement uses TRBV28 and TRBJ2-7; D possibly corresponds to TRBD1 (6 bases). Between the trimmed V and J ends, which lost 4 bases and 0 bases, there was a span of 22 bases. The CDR3 runs to 18 residues. Per the germline V gene, CDR1 is MDHEN and CDR2 is SYDVKM. CDR3 protein: CASSSPVVQGRVSYEQYF. CDR3 bases: TGTGCCAGCAGTTCCCCAGTCGTACAGGGAAGGGTCTCCTACGAGCAGTACTTC.